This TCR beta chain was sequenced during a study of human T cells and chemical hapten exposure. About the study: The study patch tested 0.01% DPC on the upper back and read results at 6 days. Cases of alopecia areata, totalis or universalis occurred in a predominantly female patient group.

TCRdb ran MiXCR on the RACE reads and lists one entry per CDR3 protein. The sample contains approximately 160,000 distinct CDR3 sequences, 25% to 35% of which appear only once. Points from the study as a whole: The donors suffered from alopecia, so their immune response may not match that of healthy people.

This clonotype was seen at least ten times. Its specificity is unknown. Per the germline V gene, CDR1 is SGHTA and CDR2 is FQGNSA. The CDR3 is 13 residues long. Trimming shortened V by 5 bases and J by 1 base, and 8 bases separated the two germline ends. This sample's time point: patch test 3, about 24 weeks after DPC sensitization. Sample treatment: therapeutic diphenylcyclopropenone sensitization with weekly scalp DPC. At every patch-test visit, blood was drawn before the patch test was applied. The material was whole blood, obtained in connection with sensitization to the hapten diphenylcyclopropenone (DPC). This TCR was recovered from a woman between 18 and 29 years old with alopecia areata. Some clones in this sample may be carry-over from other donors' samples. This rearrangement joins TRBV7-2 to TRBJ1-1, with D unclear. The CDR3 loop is CASSLQSNTEAFF. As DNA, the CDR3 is TGTGCCAGCAGCCTCCAATCGAACACTGAAGCTTTCTTT.